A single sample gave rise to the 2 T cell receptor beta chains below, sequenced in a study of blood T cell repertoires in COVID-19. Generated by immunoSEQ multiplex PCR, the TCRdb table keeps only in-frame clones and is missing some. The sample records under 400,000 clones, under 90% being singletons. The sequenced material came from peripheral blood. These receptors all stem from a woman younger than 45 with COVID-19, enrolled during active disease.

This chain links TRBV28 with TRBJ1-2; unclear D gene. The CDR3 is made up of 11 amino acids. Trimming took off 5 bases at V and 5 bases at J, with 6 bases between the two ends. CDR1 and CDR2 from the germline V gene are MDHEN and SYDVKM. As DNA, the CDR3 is TGTGCCAGCAGTATTAGATATGGCTACACCTTC. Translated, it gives CASSIRYGYTF.

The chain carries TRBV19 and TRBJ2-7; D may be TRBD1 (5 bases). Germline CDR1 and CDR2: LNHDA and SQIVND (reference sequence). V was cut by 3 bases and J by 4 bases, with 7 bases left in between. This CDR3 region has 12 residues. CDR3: CASSMQGYEQYF. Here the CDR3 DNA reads TGTGCCAGTAGTATGCAGGGTTACGAGCAGTACTTC.